This entry concerns a single TCR beta chain. This specimen belongs to a study of shared clonotypes between healthy human individuals. CDR1 is MRHNA and CDR2 is SNTAGT in the germline V gene. V shed 0 bases and J shed 9 bases, with 9 bases lying between them. This CDR3 is 13 amino acids long. Sequenced by immunoSEQ multiplex PCR; TCRdb stores in-frame clones only, minus some. The top ten hold 1.5% to 2% of the sample, which has hundreds of thousands of clones, roughly 70% seen once. The clonotype originates from a woman in her twenties or thirties in good health. The material sequenced was memory CD4+ T cells sorted from blood. The subset: CD45RA-negative fraction. The chain combines TRBV6-4 with TRBJ2-1; the D is unclear. CDR3 coding DNA: TGTGCCAGCAGTGACTCAGAGATGGGTGAGCAGTTCTTC. Residues: CASSDSEMGEQFF.